These T cell receptor beta chains were read from a single sample in a study of cytomegalovirus exposure and HLA in healthy donors. The method was immunoSEQ multiplex PCR; TCRdb's version includes in-frame clones alone and lacks a portion of them. The sample shows more than 50,000 clones, approximately 83% of them seen only once. Sequencing was done on a sample of PBMCs. These receptors were obtained from a female donor in good health and CMV-seronegative. The CDR3 runs from the conserved cysteine through the conserved F or W. The order of the fields is clone size, V gene, D gene, J gene, CDR3 protein, CDR3 DNA. D genes are given only for firm matches. Size values are once, few and many counts, or a class for expanded clones, and some rows have none.

size: once
V: TRBV20-1
D: .
J: TRBJ2-5
CDR3: CSAAPGIGQYF
DNA: TGCAGTGCGGCCCCAGGGATCGGACAGTACTTC

size: .
V: TRBV7-3
D: .
J: TRBJ1-2
CDR3: CASSGGNLLGYTF
DNA: TGTGCCAGCAGTGGGGGCAACCTCTTGGGCTACACCTTC

size: .
V: TRBV2
D: .
J: TRBJ1-5
CDR3: CASSPIGGGSWGNQPQHF
DNA: TGTGCCAGCAGTCCGATCGGGGGGGGCAGTTGGGGCAATCAGCCCCAGCATTTT

size: .
V: TRBV29-1
D: TRBD2
J: TRBJ2-1
CDR3: CSVPTSGTYNEQFF
DNA: TGCAGCGTCCCGACTAGCGGGACCTACAATGAGCAGTTCTTC

size: .
V: TRBV4-3
D: TRBD2
J: TRBJ2-3
CDR3: CASSQTLGTSGNADTQYF
DNA: TGCGCCAGCAGCCAAACCCTTGGGACTAGCGGGAATGCAGATACGCAGTATTTT

size: .
V: TRBV28
D: TRBD2
J: TRBJ2-2
CDR3: CASSLLAGGPRTGELFF
DNA: TGTGCCAGCAGTTTACTAGCGGGAGGGCCGCGGACCGGGGAGCTGTTTTTT

size: once
V: TRBV7-9
D: TRBD2
J: TRBJ2-7
CDR3: CASSPGLANHYEQYF
DNA: TGTGCCAGCAGCCCGGGACTAGCGAACCACTACGAGCAGTACTTC

size: once
V: TRBV23-1
D: TRBD1
J: TRBJ2-7
CDR3: CASTLTGQDRGYEQYF
DNA: TGCGCCAGCACCCTAACCGGCCAGGACAGGGGTTACGAGCAGTACTTC

size: .
V: TRBV5-4
D: .
J: TRBJ2-7
CDR3: CASSLGSGGQYEQYF
DNA: TGTGCCAGCAGCTTGGGCTCTGGGGGCCAATACGAGCAGTACTTC

size: .
V: TRBV6-5
D: .
J: TRBJ2-7
CDR3: CASSYSGGNYEQYF
DNA: TGTGCCAGCAGTTACTCGGGGGGAAACTACGAGCAGTACTTC

size: .
V: TRBV7-7
D: TRBD2
J: TRBJ2-7
CDR3: CASSLSLAGIGEQYF
DNA: TGTGCTAGCAGCTTATCACTAGCGGGAATTGGGGAGCAGTACTTC

size: .
V: TRBV30
D: .
J: TRBJ2-5
CDR3: CAWSDFGSEKETQYF
DNA: TGTGCCTGGAGTGATTTTGGTAGTGAAAAAGAGACCCAGTACTTC

size: .
V: TRBV30
D: .
J: TRBJ1-5
CDR3: CAWGRGNQPQHF
DNA: TGTGCCTGGGGTAGAGGCAATCAGCCCCAGCATTTT

size: .
V: TRBV7-3
D: .
J: TRBJ1-3
CDR3: CASGFGPTGTGNTIYF
DNA: TGTGCCAGCGGCTTTGGTCCAACAGGGACTGGAAACACCATATATTTT

size: .
V: TRBV29-1
D: .
J: TRBJ1-3
CDR3: CSVVGGASRNTIYF
DNA: TGCAGCGTTGTAGGGGGGGCGTCTAGAAACACCATATATTTT

size: .
V: TRBV2
D: TRBD2
J: TRBJ2-5
CDR3: CATLKRGGGETQYF
DNA: TGTGCCACCTTGAAGCGGGGGGGCGGAGAGACCCAGTACTTC

size: .
V: TRBV4-3
D: .
J: TRBJ2-2
CDR3: CASSPITGGGPGELFF
DNA: TGCGCCAGCAGCCCCATTACGGGGGGCGGTCCCGGGGAGCTGTTTTTT

size: .
V: TRBV18
D: .
J: TRBJ2-3
CDR3: CASSYRPTDTQYF
DNA: TGTGCCAGCTCCTACAGACCCACAGATACGCAGTATTTT

size: .
V: TRBV7-9
D: .
J: TRBJ2-7
CDR3: CASSLGDGSSYEQYF
DNA: TGTGCCAGCAGCTTAGGGGACGGGAGCTCCTACGAGCAGTACTTC

size: few
V: TRBV11-2
D: .
J: TRBJ2-7
CDR3: CASSFQLSYEQYF
DNA: TGTGCCAGCAGCTTCCAACTATCCTACGAGCAGTACTTC

size: .
V: TRBV28
D: .
J: TRBJ2-1
CDR3: CASSLSPDWNEQFF
DNA: TGTGCCAGCAGTTTATCACCGGACTGGAATGAGCAGTTCTTC

size: few
V: TRBV10-3
D: .
J: TRBJ2-2
CDR3: CAISDSGHSYTGELFF
DNA: TGTGCCATCAGTGATTCGGGACACTCTTACACCGGGGAGCTGTTTTTT

size: .
V: TRBV2
D: TRBD2
J: TRBJ2-1
CDR3: CASSTLGLAGSYEQFF
DNA: TGTGCCAGCAGTACCCTCGGACTAGCGGGTTCATATGAGCAGTTCTTC

size: .
V: TRBV5-1
D: TRBD1
J: TRBJ1-1
CDR3: CASSLQGEYTEAFF
DNA: TGCGCCAGCAGCTTGCAGGGGGAATACACTGAAGCTTTCTTT

size: once
V: TRBV7-3
D: .
J: TRBJ2-3
CDR3: CASSLSGGLTDTQYF
DNA: TGTGCCAGCAGCTTAAGCGGGGGCCTCACAGATACGCAGTATTTT